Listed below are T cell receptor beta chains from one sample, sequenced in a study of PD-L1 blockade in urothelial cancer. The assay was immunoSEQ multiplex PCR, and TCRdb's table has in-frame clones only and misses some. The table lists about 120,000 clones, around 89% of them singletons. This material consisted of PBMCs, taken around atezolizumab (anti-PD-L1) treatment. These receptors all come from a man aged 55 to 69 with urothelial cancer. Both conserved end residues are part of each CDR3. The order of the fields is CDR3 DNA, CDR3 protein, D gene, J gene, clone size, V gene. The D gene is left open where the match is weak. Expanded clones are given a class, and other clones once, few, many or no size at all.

CDR3nt: TGTGCCAGCTCACCACCACTAGCGGGGCACACAGATACGCAGTATTTT
CDR3aa: CASSPPLAGHTDTQYF
d_gene: TRBD2
j_gene: TRBJ2-3
abundance: -
v_gene: TRBV18

CDR3nt: TGTGCCAGCAGCTTGGTGGCGGGCAAAGCCTACGAGCAGTACTTC
CDR3aa: CASSLVAGKAYEQYF
d_gene: -
j_gene: TRBJ2-7
abundance: -
v_gene: TRBV5-6

CDR3nt: TGTGCCACCTCGGATCAAGGACGGACTTATGATGGGGATACGCAGTATTTT
CDR3aa: CATSDQGRTYDGDTQYF
d_gene: -
j_gene: TRBJ2-3
abundance: once
v_gene: TRBV28

CDR3nt: TGTGCCAGCACCCACCAGGGGCGTTTCTATGGCTACACCTTC
CDR3aa: CASTHQGRFYGYTF
d_gene: -
j_gene: TRBJ1-2
abundance: -
v_gene: TRBV28

CDR3nt: TGTGCCAGCAGTGAAAACAGGAACACTGAAGCTTTCTTT
CDR3aa: CASSENRNTEAFF
d_gene: -
j_gene: TRBJ1-1
abundance: -
v_gene: TRBV6-1

CDR3nt: TGTGCCAGCAGCTTAGACGGGACAGGACCGGAGACGCAGTATTTT
CDR3aa: CASSLDGTGPETQYF
d_gene: TRBD1
j_gene: TRBJ2-3
abundance: -
v_gene: TRBV7-8

CDR3nt: TGTGCCAGCTCACCGGTCGGAGGGGGAGGGGAGACCCAGTACTTC
CDR3aa: CASSPVGGGGETQYF
d_gene: -
j_gene: TRBJ2-5
abundance: -
v_gene: TRBV18

CDR3nt: TGTGCCAGCAGCCAAGTGGGACAGTCTTACGAGCAGTACTTC
CDR3aa: CASSQVGQSYEQYF
d_gene: TRBD1
j_gene: TRBJ2-7
abundance: -
v_gene: TRBV4-2

CDR3nt: TGTGCCAGCAGCCAAGAGAGGACTAGCGACTCCTACGAGCAGTACTTC
CDR3aa: CASSQERTSDSYEQYF
d_gene: TRBD2
j_gene: TRBJ2-7
abundance: -
v_gene: TRBV4-2

CDR3nt: TGTGCCAGCAGACCGGGACAGGGATGGGGTGAAGCTTTCTTT
CDR3aa: CASRPGQGWGEAFF
d_gene: TRBD1
j_gene: TRBJ1-1
abundance: -
v_gene: TRBV27

CDR3nt: TGTGCCAGTAGTATTGGACTGCTACAAGATACGCAGTATTTT
CDR3aa: CASSIGLLQDTQYF
d_gene: -
j_gene: TRBJ2-3
abundance: -
v_gene: TRBV19

CDR3nt: TGTGCCAGCAGATCAGGACAGGAGAGCTCTGGAAACACCATATATTTT
CDR3aa: CASRSGQESSGNTIYF
d_gene: TRBD1
j_gene: TRBJ1-3
abundance: -
v_gene: TRBV7-9

CDR3nt: TGTGCCAGGCCGGACAGAAAGTACTGTGAAGCTTTCTTT
CDR3aa: CARPDRKYCEAFF
d_gene: -
j_gene: TRBJ1-1
abundance: few
v_gene: TRBV5-3

CDR3nt: TGTGCCAGCAGTTTATCGGGGCCTGGCGGGGGTCCTGACCAAGAGACCCAGTACTTC
CDR3aa: CASSLSGPGGGPDQETQYF
d_gene: TRBD2
j_gene: TRBJ2-5
abundance: -
v_gene: TRBV27

CDR3nt: TGTGCCAGCAGCCCCGGGGGGGGTTGGACTGAAGCTTTCTTT
CDR3aa: CASSPGGGWTEAFF
d_gene: -
j_gene: TRBJ1-1
abundance: -
v_gene: TRBV6-6

CDR3nt: TGTGCCAGCAGCAACGAGAAGCGGGGCTACAATGAGCAGTTCTTC
CDR3aa: CASSNEKRGYNEQFF
d_gene: TRBD2
j_gene: TRBJ2-1
abundance: -
v_gene: TRBV25-1

CDR3nt: TGTGCCAGCAGCCCGGGACAGGGGATAGGGGAGCAGTTCTTC
CDR3aa: CASSPGQGIGEQFF
d_gene: TRBD1
j_gene: TRBJ2-1
abundance: -
v_gene: TRBV4-2

CDR3nt: TGCGCCAGCAGCCAAGATCAGAGCGGGGGGTACAATGAGCAGTTCTTC
CDR3aa: CASSQDQSGGYNEQFF
d_gene: TRBD2
j_gene: TRBJ2-1
abundance: -
v_gene: TRBV4-3

CDR3nt: TGTGCCAGCAGTGTTGGACAGGGGGTAGGTCAGCCCCAGCATTTT
CDR3aa: CASSVGQGVGQPQHF
d_gene: TRBD1
j_gene: TRBJ1-5
abundance: -
v_gene: TRBV2

CDR3nt: TGTGCCAGCAGTGAAGACCCCCTGCGGGGCTACACCTTC
CDR3aa: CASSEDPLRGYTF
d_gene: -
j_gene: TRBJ1-2
abundance: few
v_gene: TRBV25-1

CDR3nt: TGTGCCAGCAGCCGGGACAGCTCTGGAAACACCATATATTTT
CDR3aa: CASSRDSSGNTIYF
d_gene: TRBD1
j_gene: TRBJ1-3
abundance: -
v_gene: TRBV7-9

CDR3nt: TGCGCCAGCAGCCCCTGGGGAGCGGGAGGCTCCAATGAGCAGTTCTTC
CDR3aa: CASSPWGAGGSNEQFF
d_gene: TRBD2
j_gene: TRBJ2-1
abundance: -
v_gene: TRBV5-1

CDR3nt: TGTGCCAGCAGCCCCGGAGGGGTGAACACTGAAGCTTTCTTT
CDR3aa: CASSPGGVNTEAFF
d_gene: -
j_gene: TRBJ1-1
abundance: -
v_gene: TRBV11-3

CDR3nt: TGTGCCAGTAGCCCTCACCTAACAGGGCAGGCTTTCTTT
CDR3aa: CASSPHLTGQAFF
d_gene: -
j_gene: TRBJ1-1
abundance: once
v_gene: TRBV19

CDR3nt: TGTGCCGGACGACAGGGGGCCGGCACTGAAGCTTTCTTT
CDR3aa: CAGRQGAGTEAFF
d_gene: TRBD1
j_gene: TRBJ1-1
abundance: -
v_gene: TRBV6-1

CDR3nt: TGCAGCGTTGATATTGGGCCTGGACAGGGCTACGAGCAGTACTTC
CDR3aa: CSVDIGPGQGYEQYF
d_gene: TRBD1
j_gene: TRBJ2-7
abundance: -
v_gene: TRBV29-1

CDR3nt: TGTGCCAGCAGCTTAAAAGCCTCCGGGGATTATGGCTACACCTTC
CDR3aa: CASSLKASGDYGYTF
d_gene: -
j_gene: TRBJ1-2
abundance: -
v_gene: TRBV11-2

CDR3nt: TGTGCCAGCAGCCACTCTTTGACAGGTCGTCCCGAACCATTGCATGAGCAGTTCTTC
CDR3aa: CASSHSLTGRPEPLHEQFF
d_gene: -
j_gene: TRBJ2-1
abundance: -
v_gene: TRBV7-3

CDR3nt: TGTGCCAGCAGCACCCTGTCGGGACTAGCGGGGGCCCTTTCCTACGAGCAGTACTTC
CDR3aa: CASSTLSGLAGALSYEQYF
d_gene: TRBD2
j_gene: TRBJ2-7
abundance: -
v_gene: TRBV11-2

CDR3nt: TGTGCCAGCACCACAGTCCGGGGGGGGACCTACGAGCAGTACTTC
CDR3aa: CASTTVRGGTYEQYF
d_gene: TRBD2
j_gene: TRBJ2-7
abundance: -
v_gene: TRBV28

CDR3nt: TGTGCCAGCAGTTCGCCGGGACAGGGTACCCACGAGCAGTACTTC
CDR3aa: CASSSPGQGTHEQYF
d_gene: TRBD1
j_gene: TRBJ2-7
abundance: -
v_gene: TRBV6-6

CDR3nt: TGTGCCAGCAGTTTAATCGCGGAAGCTTTCTTT
CDR3aa: CASSLIAEAFF
d_gene: -
j_gene: TRBJ1-1
abundance: few
v_gene: TRBV28

CDR3nt: TGTGCCAGCAGCGAAAAGCTGGACATGCAGAACACTGAAGCTTTCTTT
CDR3aa: CASSEKLDMQNTEAFF
d_gene: -
j_gene: TRBJ1-1
abundance: -
v_gene: TRBV9

CDR3nt: TGTGCCAGTAGGAACGGGGGGGTTGTGAACACTGAAGCTTTCTTT
CDR3aa: CASRNGGVVNTEAFF
d_gene: -
j_gene: TRBJ1-1
abundance: -
v_gene: TRBV19

CDR3nt: TGTGCCAGCTCACCACCTTTCAGGAACACTGAAGCTTTCTTT
CDR3aa: CASSPPFRNTEAFF
d_gene: -
j_gene: TRBJ1-1
abundance: -
v_gene: TRBV18

CDR3nt: TGTGCCAGTAGTATGGACCCCCTAAGGGGTGAAAAACTGTTTTTT
CDR3aa: CASSMDPLRGEKLFF
d_gene: -
j_gene: TRBJ1-4
abundance: -
v_gene: TRBV19

CDR3nt: TGCGCCAGCAGCCAAGATGACATCAACTATGGCTACACCTTC
CDR3aa: CASSQDDINYGYTF
d_gene: -
j_gene: TRBJ1-2
abundance: -
v_gene: TRBV4-3

CDR3nt: TGTGCCAGCAGCTTATCTCAGGAGGGTGGCTACACCTTC
CDR3aa: CASSLSQEGGYTF
d_gene: -
j_gene: TRBJ1-2
abundance: -
v_gene: TRBV7-9

CDR3nt: TGTGCAAGTCGCTTAGCGCCGACAGCATCCAAGGGGGAGACCCAGTACTTC
CDR3aa: CASRLAPTASKGETQYF
d_gene: -
j_gene: TRBJ2-5
abundance: -
v_gene: TRBV12-2

CDR3nt: TGTGCCAGCTCAACTAGCGGACGCCATGAGCAGTTCTTC
CDR3aa: CASSTSGRHEQFF
d_gene: TRBD2
j_gene: TRBJ2-1
abundance: -
v_gene: TRBV6-5

CDR3nt: TGTGCCAGCACGGGAACTCGGCTCCTCAATTCACCCCTCCACTTT
CDR3aa: CASTGTRLLNSPLHF
d_gene: -
j_gene: TRBJ1-6
abundance: -
v_gene: TRBV6-1

CDR3nt: TGTGCTAGTGGTTTGCCCACCCGGAGGGCCTACGAGCAGTACTTC
CDR3aa: CASGLPTRRAYEQYF
d_gene: -
j_gene: TRBJ2-7
abundance: -
v_gene: TRBV12-5

CDR3nt: TGTGCCAGCAGTGAATACCCGACTAGCGGGAGCCAGACCCAGTACTTC
CDR3aa: CASSEYPTSGSQTQYF
d_gene: TRBD2
j_gene: TRBJ2-5
abundance: -
v_gene: TRBV2

CDR3nt: TGTGCCAGCAACCCGCGACAGAATGTATACGAGCAGTACTTC
CDR3aa: CASNPRQNVYEQYF
d_gene: -
j_gene: TRBJ2-7
abundance: -
v_gene: TRBV2

CDR3nt: TGTGCCAGCAGCCCCCAGGGGAGCACAGATACGCAGTATTTT
CDR3aa: CASSPQGSTDTQYF
d_gene: -
j_gene: TRBJ2-3
abundance: -
v_gene: TRBV7-2

CDR3nt: TGCGCCAGCAGCCACACGGGGTCTTTAGGCACTGAAGCTTTCTTT
CDR3aa: CASSHTGSLGTEAFF
d_gene: -
j_gene: TRBJ1-1
abundance: -
v_gene: TRBV4-1

CDR3nt: TGTGCCAGCAGTCTTAGCGGAACCTACAATGAGCAGTTCTTC
CDR3aa: CASSLSGTYNEQFF
d_gene: -
j_gene: TRBJ2-1
abundance: -
v_gene: TRBV28

CDR3nt: TGTGCCAGCAGCTTCTCACCGGGACAGCGGTGGGGGGACACCGGGGAGCTGTTTTTT
CDR3aa: CASSFSPGQRWGDTGELFF
d_gene: -
j_gene: TRBJ2-2
abundance: -
v_gene: TRBV7-2